Presented here are 12 T cell receptor beta chains from one specimen sequenced in a study of blood T cell repertoires in COVID-19. The repertoire was sequenced with immunoSEQ multiplex PCR; TCRdb's copy has only in-frame clones and lacks some. The top ten clones hold around 2.9% of a sample with 150,000 to 200,000 clones, about 74% of them seen once. Source material: peripheral blood. These receptors were obtained from a woman older than 75 with acute or convalescent COVID-19.

The chain recombines TRBV9 with TRBJ2-2; 8 bases line up with TRBD1. V was pared by 7 bases and J by 3 bases, with 8 bases of the junction left unmatched. Germline V gives CDR1 SGDLS, CDR2 YYNGEE. This CDR3 comprises 15 residues. The CDR3: CASGRTGRDTGELFF. CDR3 DNA: TGTGCCAGCGGACGGACAGGGCGGGACACCGGGGAGCTGTTTTTT.

This clone has more than one count but fewer than ten. The chain is built from TRBV29-1 and TRBJ2-3, with D uncertain. The length of the CDR3 is 12 residues. CDR1 SQVTM and CDR2 ANQGSEA come from the germline V gene. V lost 3 bases and J 1 base, leaving 5 bases between the germline ends. CDR3 in amino acids: CSVDIGTDTQYF. CDR3 nucleotide sequence: TGCAGCGTTGATATCGGCACAGATACGCAGTATTTT.

CDR3 bases: TGTGCCAGCAGTGGTCCCGGGACTAGCGGGAGGGCTTTCTCCTACGAGCAGTACTTC. Residues: CASSGPGTSGRAFSYEQYF. The chain recombines TRBV6-1 with TRBJ2-7; 16 bases line up with TRBD2. The CDR3 spans 19 residues. The germline CDR1 and CDR2 sequences are MNHNS and SASEGT. V lost 4 bases and J lost 0; bases outside the gene matches: 9.

This chain connects TRBV3-1 (or the pseudogene TRBV3-2) to TRBJ1-5; D call uncertain. The CDR3 spans 13 residues. V lost 5 bases and J lost 3, with 8 bases in between. The V gene's germline CDR1 is LGHDT and CDR2 YNNKEL (reference sequence). The CDR3 coding sequence is TGTGCCAGCAGCAATACAGTCAATCAGCCCCAGCATTTT. This sequence encodes CASSNTVNQPQHF.

The J gene is TRBJ1-4, the V gene TRBV5-1, with D perhaps matching TRBD1 (6 bases). V gave up 0 bases and J gave up 8 bases, with 14 bases separating them. CDR3 length: 15 amino acids. Looked up from germline, CDR1 is SGHRS and CDR2 is YFSETQ. CDR3 bases: TGCGCCAGCAGCTTGGCGGTACAGGGAAACGAAAAACTGTTTTTT. Its protein product is CASSLAVQGNEKLFF. Full variable domain (rest looked up from reference TRBV5-1 and TRBJ1-4): KAGVTQTPRYLIKTRGQQVTLSCSPISGHRSVSWYQQTPGQGLQFLFEYFSETQRNKGNFPGRFSGRQFSNSRSEMNVSTLELGDSALYLCASSLAVQGNEKLFFGSGTQLSVL.

J is TRBJ1-5 and V is TRBV6-6; no clear D. CDR3 size: 13 residues. Germline lookup yields CDR1 MNHNY and CDR2 SVGAGI (reference sequence). V was clipped by 4 bases and J by 2 bases, with 6 bases between them. CDR3: CASSSGGNQPQHF. CDR3 sequence (DNA): TGTGCCAGCAGTTCCGGGGGCAATCAGCCCCAGCATTTT.

As to this clone: Other DNA sequences in this sample translate to the same CDR3. The V call is TRBV5-1, the J call TRBJ2-2; D unclear. The CDR3 spans 14 residues. V gave up 0 bases and J gave up 2 bases, with 5 bases separating them. Per the germline V gene, CDR1 is SGHRS and CDR2 is YFSETQ. The CDR3 protein is CASSLDSNTGELFF. The DNA of the CDR3 is TGCGCCAGCAGCTTGGACAGCAACACCGGGGAGCTGTTTTTT.

The rearrangement links TRBV6-6 to TRBJ2-2; TRBD1 matches 9 bases. The V gene's germline CDR1 is MNHNY and CDR2 SVGAGI (reference sequence). V shed 6 bases and J 3 bases; nucleotides not matched to a gene: 8. CDR3 size: 16 residues. CDR3 bases: TGTGCCAGCAGGGAATGGACAGGGGCGGACACCGGGGAGCTGTTTTTT. It specifies CASREWTGADTGELFF.

V usage is TRBV7-7 and J usage is TRBJ2-1, with a weak D call TRBD1 (6 bases). V dropped 5 bases and J dropped 0 bases, with 14 bases sitting between them. The CDR3 consists of 16 residues. Germline V gene data show CDR1 as SSHAT and CDR2 as FNYEAQ (reference sequence). CDR3 sequence: CASSPRQDPSYNEQFF. The CDR3 nucleotides read TGTGCCAGCAGCCCTCGACAGGACCCCTCCTACAATGAGCAGTTCTTC. Drawing the rest from reference TRBV7-7 and TRBJ2-1, the complete variable domain is GAGVSQSPRYKVTKRGQDVTLRCDPISSHATLYWYQQALGQGPEFLTYFNYEAQPDKSGLPSDRFSAERPEGSISTLTIQRTEQRDSAMYRCASSPRQDPSYNEQFFGPGTRLTVL.

The chain carries TRBV14 and TRBJ2-1; a weak D match, TRBD1 (7 bases). CDR3 length equals 16 residues. Germline lookup yields CDR1 SGHDN and CDR2 FVKESK. Trimming left V 0 bases short and J 7 bases short, with 16 bases between. The CDR3 DNA follows: TGTGCCAGCAGCCAAGATTTCGGGCAGGGGGGTAATGAGCAGTTCTTC. It is translated as CASSQDFGQGGNEQFF.

This chain uses TRBV20-1 with TRBJ1-5, with unresolved D. This CDR3 has 13 residues. Trimming removed 3 bases from V and 5 bases from J, with 11 bases in between. CDR1 and CDR2 from the germline V gene are DFQATT and SNEGSKA (reference sequence). Here the CDR3 reads CSASFGAYQPQHF. In DNA form, the CDR3 reads TGCAGTGCTAGTTTCGGAGCTTATCAGCCCCAGCATTTT.

The chain uses TRBV28 and TRBJ1-5; TRBD1 might be the D (5 bases). Trimming shortened V by 1 base and J by 5 bases, and 12 bases separated the two germline ends. In germline, CDR1 is MDHEN, CDR2 SYDVKM. The CDR3 length is 15 residues. CDR3 DNA sequence: TGTGCCAGCAGTTTATTAATGGGACTTCATCAGCCCCAGCATTTT. This encodes CASSLLMGLHQPQHF.